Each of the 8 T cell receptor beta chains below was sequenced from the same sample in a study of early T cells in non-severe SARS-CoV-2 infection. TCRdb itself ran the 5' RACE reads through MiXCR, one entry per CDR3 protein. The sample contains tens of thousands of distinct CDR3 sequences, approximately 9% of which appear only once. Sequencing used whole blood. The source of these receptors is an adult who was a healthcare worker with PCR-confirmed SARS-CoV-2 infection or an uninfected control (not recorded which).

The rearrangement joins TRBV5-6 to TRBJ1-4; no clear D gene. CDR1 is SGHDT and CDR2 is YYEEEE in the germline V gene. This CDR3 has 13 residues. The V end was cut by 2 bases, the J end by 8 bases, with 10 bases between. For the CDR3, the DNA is TGTGCCAGCAGCTTAACGGCACGGGAAAAACTGTTTTTT. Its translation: CASSLTAREKLFF. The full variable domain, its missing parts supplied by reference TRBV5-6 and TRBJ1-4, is DAGVTQSPTHLIKTRGQQVTLRCSPKSGHDTVSWYQQALGQGPQFIFQYYEEEERQRGNFPDRFSGHQFPNYSSELNVNALLLGDSALYLCASSLTAREKLFFGSGTQLSVL.

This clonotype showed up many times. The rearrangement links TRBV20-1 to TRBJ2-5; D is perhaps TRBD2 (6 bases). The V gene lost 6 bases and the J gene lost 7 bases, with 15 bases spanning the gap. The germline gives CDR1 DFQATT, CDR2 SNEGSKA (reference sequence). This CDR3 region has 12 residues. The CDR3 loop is CSAKVLGGTQYF. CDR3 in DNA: TGCAGTGCGAAAGTCCTGGGGGGGACCCAGTACTTC.

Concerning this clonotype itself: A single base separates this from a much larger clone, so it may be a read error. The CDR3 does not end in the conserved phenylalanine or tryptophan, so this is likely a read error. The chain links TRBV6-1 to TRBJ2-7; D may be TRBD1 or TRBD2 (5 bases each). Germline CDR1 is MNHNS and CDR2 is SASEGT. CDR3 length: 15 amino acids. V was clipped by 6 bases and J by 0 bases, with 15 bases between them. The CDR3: CASRLGTYYSYEQYS. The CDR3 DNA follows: TGTGCCAGCAGGCTTGGGACGTACTACTCCTACGAGCAGTACTCC.

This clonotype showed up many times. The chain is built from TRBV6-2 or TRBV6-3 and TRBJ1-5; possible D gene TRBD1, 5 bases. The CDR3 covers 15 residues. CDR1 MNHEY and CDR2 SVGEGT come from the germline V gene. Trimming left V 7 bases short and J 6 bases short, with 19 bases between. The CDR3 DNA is TGTGCCAGCACCCCAGGTGTGGGGGGAGGTCAGCCCCAGCATTTT. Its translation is CASTPGVGGGQPQHF.

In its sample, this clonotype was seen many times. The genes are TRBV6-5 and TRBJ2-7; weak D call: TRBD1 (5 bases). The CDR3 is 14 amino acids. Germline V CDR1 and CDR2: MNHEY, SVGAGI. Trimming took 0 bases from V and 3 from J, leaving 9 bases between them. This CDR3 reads CASSYSGQGYEQYF. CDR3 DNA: TGTGCCAGCAGTTACTCGGGCCAGGGCTACGAGCAGTACTTC.

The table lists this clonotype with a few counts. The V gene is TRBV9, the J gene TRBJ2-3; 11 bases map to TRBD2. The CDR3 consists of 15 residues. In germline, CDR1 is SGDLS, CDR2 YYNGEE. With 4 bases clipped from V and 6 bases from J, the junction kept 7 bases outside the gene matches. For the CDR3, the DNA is TGTGCCAGCAGCCCCCTGACTAGCGGGGCGGATACGCAGTATTTT. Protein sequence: CASSPLTSGADTQYF.

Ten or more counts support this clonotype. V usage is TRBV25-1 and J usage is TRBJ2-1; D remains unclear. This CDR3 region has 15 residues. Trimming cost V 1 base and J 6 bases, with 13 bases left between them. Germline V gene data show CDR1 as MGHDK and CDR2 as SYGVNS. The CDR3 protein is CASSELSVKGNEQFF. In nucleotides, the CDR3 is TGTGCCAGCAGTGAATTGTCAGTGAAGGGCAATGAGCAGTTCTTC.

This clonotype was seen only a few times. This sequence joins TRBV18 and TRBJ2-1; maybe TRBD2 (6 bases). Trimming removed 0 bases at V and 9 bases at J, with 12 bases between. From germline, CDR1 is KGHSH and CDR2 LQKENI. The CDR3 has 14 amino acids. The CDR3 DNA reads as TGTGCCAGCTCACCACCGGGGGGATCCGCTGAGCAGTTCTTC. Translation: CASSPPGGSAEQFF. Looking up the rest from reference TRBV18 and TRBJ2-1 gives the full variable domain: NAGVMQNPRHLVRRRGQEARLRCSPMKGHSHVYWYRQLPEEGLKFMVYLQKENIIDESGMPKERFSAEFPKEGPSILRIQQVVRGDSAAYFCASSPPGGSAEQFFGPGTRLTVL.